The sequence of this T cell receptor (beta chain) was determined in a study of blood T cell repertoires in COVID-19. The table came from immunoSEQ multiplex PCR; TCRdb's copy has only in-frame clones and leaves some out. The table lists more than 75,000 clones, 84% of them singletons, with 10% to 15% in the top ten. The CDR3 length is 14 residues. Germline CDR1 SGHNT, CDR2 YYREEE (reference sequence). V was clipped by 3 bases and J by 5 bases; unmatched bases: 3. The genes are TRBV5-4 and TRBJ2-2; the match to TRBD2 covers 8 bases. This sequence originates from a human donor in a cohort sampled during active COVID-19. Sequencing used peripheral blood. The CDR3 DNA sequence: TGTGCCAGCAGCTCCCCGGGGGGGACCGGGGAGCTGTTTTTT. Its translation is CASSSPGGTGELFF.